A single sample gave rise to the 24 T cell receptor beta chains below, sequenced in a study of metastatic and nonmetastatic thyroid tumors. Using MiXCR, TCRdb reanalyzed the PCR reads. Of around 30,000 clones listed, about 20% are singletons. Not a single patient had been given any form of treatment at any point before undergoing thyroid surgery. The specimen was blood. The origin of the receptors is a female donor with papillary thyroid cancer or a benign thyroid nodule (not recorded which). Some clones in this sample may be carry-over from other donors' samples.

This clone was seen ten or more times. The chain is built from TRBV25-1 and TRBJ1-2; perhaps TRBD1 as D (6 bases). Germline V gene lookup returns CDR1 MGHDK and CDR2 SYGVNS. V was pared by 0 bases and J by 7 bases, with 12 bases between. The CDR3 sequence is 14 residues long. CDR3 amino acids: CASSEYGGASGYTF. In DNA form, the CDR3 reads TGTGCCAGCAGTGAATATGGGGGGGCGTCTGGCTACACCTTC.

DNA for the CDR3: TGTGCCAGTAGTATGAATCGGGAGGGCACTGAAGCTTTCTTT. This sequence encodes CASSMNREGTEAFF. The chain recombines TRBV19 with TRBJ1-1; D is unclear. The CDR3 runs to 14 residues. The V gene lost 3 bases and the J gene lost 4 bases, with 12 bases spanning the gap. Germline V gene data show CDR1 as LNHDA and CDR2 as SQIVND (reference sequence).

This sequence joins TRBV20-1 and TRBJ2-7; a possible D gene is TRBD2 (5 bases). Germline V lookup: CDR1 DFQATT, CDR2 SNEGSKA (reference sequence). The V end was cut by 0 bases, the J end by 3 bases, with 12 bases between. The CDR3 runs to 14 residues. CDR3 in DNA: TGCAGTGCTAGAGACGGAGAGGGTAACTACGAGCAGTACTTC. Translated, it gives CSARDGEGNYEQYF.

The table lists this clone with a few counts. This chain connects TRBV10-2 to TRBJ2-2, with D perhaps matching TRBD1 (5 bases). The CDR3 consists of 14 residues. CDR1 and CDR2 (germline): WSHSY, SAAADI. Trimming took off 7 bases at V and 1 base at J, with 10 bases between the two ends. The CDR3 protein is CASTETVNTGELFF. DNA for the CDR3: TGCGCCAGCACGGAGACAGTGAACACCGGGGAGCTGTTTTTT.

Ten or more counts support this clone. This chain connects TRBV2 to TRBJ2-5; 11 nucleotides line up with TRBD1. V shed 6 bases, J shed 5 bases, and the junction held 8 bases outside the gene matches. From germline, CDR1 is SNHLY and CDR2 FYNNEI. The CDR3 runs to 15 residues. CDR3 amino acids: CASRMGQGVRETQYF. The CDR3 coding sequence is TGTGCCAGCAGGATGGGACAGGGGGTCCGGGAGACCCAGTACTTC.

By frequency in the sample, this clone is medium-sized. This chain uses TRBV28 with TRBJ2-5; TRBD2 matches at 11 bases. The CDR3 is 18 residues long. The V gene's germline CDR1 is MDHEN and CDR2 SYDVKM. The V and J ends lost 7 bases and 4 bases, in that order; junction bases with no gene match: 17. The CDR3 loop reads CASTLGGLAGGGGETQYF. The CDR3 nucleotides read TGTGCCAGCACCCTAGGTGGGCTAGCGGGAGGAGGCGGAGAGACCCAGTACTTC.

This clone has more than one count but fewer than ten. The DNA of the CDR3 is TGTGCCATCAGTGAGACGACTAGCGGGAGGTACAATGAGCAGTTCTTC. Translation: CAISETTSGRYNEQFF. This chain links TRBV10-3 with TRBJ2-1; 13 nucleotides line up with TRBD2. The trim removed 2 bases at V and 4 bases at J, leaving 2 bases unmatched. CDR3 length: 16 amino acids. Germline assignment: CDR1 ENHRY and CDR2 SYGVKD.

In its sample, this clone was seen a few times. J is TRBJ2-7 and V is TRBV6-1; 8 bases match TRBD1. The CDR3 has 14 amino acids. CDR1 MNHNS and CDR2 SASEGT come from the germline V gene. Trimming removed 6 bases from V and 1 base from J; junction bases left unmatched: 5. DNA for the CDR3: TGTGCCAGCAGGACCGGGACAGGATCCTACGAGCAGTACTTC. Protein: CASRTGTGSYEQYF.

This chain uses TRBV4-1 with TRBJ2-1; D possibly corresponds to TRBD2 (6 bases). CDR1 and CDR2 (germline): MGHRA, YSYEKL. Trimming took off 5 bases at V and 8 bases at J, with 22 bases between the two ends. The CDR3 totals 16 residues. CDR3 bases: TGCGCCAGCAGCGGAGAACCGGGACTTAGTCTGGATGAGCAGTTCTTC. This gives the protein CASSGEPGLSLDEQFF.

The sample holds many counts of this clone. The chain combines TRBV28 with TRBJ1-1; 11 bases agree with TRBD1. There are 13 residues in the CDR3. CDR1 and CDR2 from the germline V gene are MDHEN and SYDVKM. V was pared by 6 bases and J by 5 bases, with 2 bases of the junction left unmatched. The CDR3 bases are TGTGCCAGCAGGGGGACAGGGGGAACTGAAGCTTTCTTT. It yields the protein CASRGTGGTEAFF.

The chain joins TRBV24-1 to TRBJ2-1, with 10 nucleotides matching TRBD1. The CDR3 runs to 15 residues. The germline gives CDR1 KGHDR, CDR2 SFDVKD. The V and J ends lost 4 bases and 8 bases, in that order; junction bases with no gene match: 7. The chain's CDR3 is CATSDPGQGGDEQFF. DNA of the CDR3: TGTGCCACCAGTGACCCCGGACAGGGGGGGGATGAGCAGTTCTTC.

Many counts were recorded for this clone. Other DNA sequences in the sample encode the same CDR3. J is TRBJ1-5 and V is TRBV12-3 or TRBV12-4; TRBD1 agrees at 11 bases. The CDR3 extends over 14 amino acids. V gave up 6 bases and J gave up 8 bases; unmatched junction bases: 6. For the CDR3, the DNA is TGTGCCAGCAGCACCGGGACAGGGGGAGAGCCCCAGCATTTT. Translating it yields CASSTGTGGEPQHF.

The chain joins TRBV25-1 to TRBJ2-5, with D possibly being TRBD2 (5 bases). The CDR3 has 15 residues. The V end lost 3 bases, the J end lost 2 bases, and 13 bases lay between the germline ends. CDR1 and CDR2 from the germline V gene are MGHDK and SYGVNS. CDR3 coding DNA: TGTGCCAGCAGTGAGGATACACAGCGGCAAGAGACCCAGTACTTC. Encoded protein: CASSEDTQRQETQYF.

This clone was recorded many times. The chain is built from TRBV7-2 and TRBJ2-3; tentatively, D is TRBD1 or TRBD2 (5 bases each). The CDR3 runs to 13 residues. Germline CDR1 reads SGHTA; CDR2 reads FQGNSA. V lost 5 bases and J lost 14, with 20 bases in between. CDR3 DNA: TGTGCCAGCAGCCCGGGGACCTTTTCCCCCCCGTATTTT. It encodes CASSPGTFSPPYF. Full variable domain (outside the CDR3, taken from reference TRBV7-2 and TRBJ2-3): GAGVSQSPSNKVTEKGKDVELRCDPISGHTALYWYRQSLGQGLEFLIYFQGNSAPDKSGLPSDRFSAERTGGSVSTLTIQRTQQEDSAVYLCASSPGTFSPPYFGPGTRLTVL.

CDR3 protein: CSARREGLAGGIYEQFF. CDR3 nucleotides: TGCAGTGCTAGAAGGGAGGGACTAGCGGGAGGAATATACGAGCAGTTCTTC. V usage is TRBV20-1 and J usage is TRBJ2-1; 15 bases align to TRBD2. With V trimmed by 2 bases and J by 10 bases, 12 bases remained unmatched. This CDR3 region has 17 residues. Germline V CDR1 and CDR2: DFQATT, SNEGSKA (reference sequence).

In this sample, this clone turned up once. The gene calls are TRBV20-1 and TRBJ2-3; weak D call: TRBD2 (6 bases). Germline V gives CDR1 DFQATT, CDR2 SNEGSKA (reference sequence). Deletions cut 3 bases from V and 6 bases from J, with 25 bases between. This CDR3 spans 17 amino acids. CDR3 region: CSASRMLSGGGVDTQYF. In nucleotides, the CDR3 is TGCAGTGCTAGCCGGATGCTTAGCGGAGGTGGCGTCGATACGCAGTATTTT.

In this sample, this clone turned up many times. V gene TRBV19 combines with J gene TRBJ2-1; 9 nucleotides agree with TRBD2. CDR3 size: 15 residues. Trimming at V came to 2 bases and at J to 7 bases, leaving 6 bases not matched to a gene. Germline values: CDR1 LNHDA, CDR2 SQIVND (reference sequence). CDR3 DNA: TGTGCCAGTAGTATAATCACTAGCGGGTCTAATGAGCAGTTCTTC. Translated: CASSIITSGSNEQFF.

This clone was seen ten or more times. The chain recombines TRBV7-9 with TRBJ2-7; the D gene is possibly TRBD1 (5 bases). Germline assignment: CDR1 SEHNR and CDR2 FQNEAQ (reference sequence). V lost 5 bases and J lost 2, with 13 bases in between. The CDR3 is made up of 14 amino acids. In nucleotides, the CDR3 is TGTGCCAGCAGCCCCACGACAGCCACCTACGAGCAGTACTTC. It encodes CASSPTTATYEQYF.

In regard to this clone: Mismatch with germline at one junction end may stem from a read error. V gene TRBV7-2 combines with J gene TRBJ1-1; 7 nucleotides line up with TRBD1. CDR1 and CDR2 (germline): SGHTA, FQGNSA. The CDR3 has 15 residues. CDR3 bases: TGTGCCAGCAGTTTAGTTATCAACACAGGGGCTGAAGCTTTCTTT. Amino acid sequence: CASSLVINTGAEAFF.

The rearrangement joins TRBV12-3 or TRBV12-4 to TRBJ2-3, with a weak D call TRBD2 (5 bases). This CDR3 is built from 13 residues. V was cut by 5 bases and J by 4 bases, with 10 bases left in between. The CDR3 DNA is TGTGCCAGCAGTATAGGGAGCGCAGATACGCAGTATTTT. It translates to CASSIGSADTQYF.

This clone showed up many times. V usage is TRBV5-4 and J usage is TRBJ2-2; 7 nucleotides match TRBD2. This CDR3 comprises 17 residues. Germline-derived CDR1 and CDR2 are SGHNT and YYREEE (reference sequence). Trimming at V came to 3 bases and at J to 4 bases, leaving 12 bases not matched to a gene. In DNA, the CDR3 is TGTGCCAGCAGCTCCCCGGGGTGGGGGAGGGGCACCGGGGAGCTGTTTTTT. Translating gives CASSSPGWGRGTGELFF.

The genes are TRBV20-1 and TRBJ1-1, with D unclear. The CDR3 has 12 amino acids. Germline loops: CDR1 DFQATT, CDR2 SNEGSKA (reference sequence). V was clipped by 3 bases and J by 6 bases, with 11 bases between them. The chain's CDR3 is CSASEVWAEAFF. Here the CDR3 DNA reads TGCAGTGCTAGTGAGGTATGGGCTGAAGCTTTCTTT.

This clone was detected many times. DNA of the CDR3: TGTGCCAGCGAAGAGACCGGGGAGCTGTTTTTT. The encoded protein is CASEETGELFF. This sequence joins TRBV2 and TRBJ2-2; no clear D. The germline gives CDR1 SNHLY, CDR2 FYNNEI. This CDR3 is built from 11 residues. V lost 8 bases and J 5 bases, leaving 6 bases between the germline ends.

In this sample, this clone turned up many times. This clone may be a read error of a much larger clone one base away. The chain joins TRBV28 to TRBJ1-4, with 9 bases aligning to TRBD1. This CDR3 is 15 amino acids long. Germline CDR1 and CDR2: MDHEN and SYDVKM. As DNA, the CDR3 is TGTGCCAGCAGCTCCGGGACAGGGCATAATGAAAAACTGGTTTTT. Amino acid sequence: CASSSGTGHNEKLVF.